Sequencing of this T cell receptor (beta chain) was carried out in a study of long-term antiretroviral therapy in people with HIV. The V gene's germline CDR1 is SGHDT and CDR2 YYEEEE. The CDR3 extends over 14 amino acids. V gave up 5 bases and J gave up 6 bases; unmatched junction bases: 8. The assay, immunoSEQ v3.0, was run at survey level. TCRdb keeps only in-frame clones here, not all; method: immunoSEQ multiplex PCR. The table includes 20,000 or so clones, about 76% detected once. The V and J genes are TRBV5-6 and TRBJ2-4, with 7 positions matching TRBD1. The TCR sequence derives from a middle-aged man with HIV. The sequencing here drew on unsorted PBMCs, taken 0.1 years before starting antiretroviral therapy. CDR3 amino acids: CASRFRQGGNIQYF. The CDR3 DNA reads as TGTGCCAGCAGGTTCAGACAGGGCGGAAACATTCAGTACTTC.